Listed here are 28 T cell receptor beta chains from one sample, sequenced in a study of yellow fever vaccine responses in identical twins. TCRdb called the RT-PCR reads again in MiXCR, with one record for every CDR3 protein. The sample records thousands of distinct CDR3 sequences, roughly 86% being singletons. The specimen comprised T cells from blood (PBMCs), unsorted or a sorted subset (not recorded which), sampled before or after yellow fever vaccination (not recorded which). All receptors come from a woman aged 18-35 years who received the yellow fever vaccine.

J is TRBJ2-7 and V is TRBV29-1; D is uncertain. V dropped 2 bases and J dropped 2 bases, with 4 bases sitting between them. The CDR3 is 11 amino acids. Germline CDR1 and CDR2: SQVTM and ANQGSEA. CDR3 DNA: TGCAGCGTTGAAACAGCCTACGAGCAGTACTTC. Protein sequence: CSVETAYEQYF.

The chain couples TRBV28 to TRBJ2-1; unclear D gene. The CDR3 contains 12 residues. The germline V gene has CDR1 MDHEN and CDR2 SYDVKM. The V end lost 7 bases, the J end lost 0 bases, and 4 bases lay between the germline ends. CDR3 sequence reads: CASKSSYNEQFF. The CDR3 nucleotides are TGTGCCAGCAAGTCCTCCTACAATGAGCAGTTCTTC.

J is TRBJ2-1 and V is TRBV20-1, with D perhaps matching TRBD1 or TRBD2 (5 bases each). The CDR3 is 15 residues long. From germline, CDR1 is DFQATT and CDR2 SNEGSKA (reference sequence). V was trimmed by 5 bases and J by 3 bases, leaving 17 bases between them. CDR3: CSAPVYGGGYNEQFF. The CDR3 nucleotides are TGCAGTGCTCCCGTGTATGGGGGTGGCTACAATGAGCAGTTCTTC.

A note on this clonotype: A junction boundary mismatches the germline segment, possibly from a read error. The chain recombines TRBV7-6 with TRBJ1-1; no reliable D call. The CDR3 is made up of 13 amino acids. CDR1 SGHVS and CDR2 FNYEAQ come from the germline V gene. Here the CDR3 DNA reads TGTGCCAGCAGCTTTGGCAGGAACACTGCAGCTTTCTTT. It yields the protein CASSFGRNTAAFF.

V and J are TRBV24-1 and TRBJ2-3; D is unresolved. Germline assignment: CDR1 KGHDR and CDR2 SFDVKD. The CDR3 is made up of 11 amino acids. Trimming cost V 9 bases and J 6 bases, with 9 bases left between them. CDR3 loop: CATGTVDTQYF. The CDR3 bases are TGTGCCACCGGAACGGTGGATACGCAGTATTTT.

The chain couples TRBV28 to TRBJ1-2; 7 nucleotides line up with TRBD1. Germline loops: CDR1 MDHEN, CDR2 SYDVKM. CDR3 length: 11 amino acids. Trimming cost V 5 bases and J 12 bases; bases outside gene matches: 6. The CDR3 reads CASSAGQTNTF. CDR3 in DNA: TGTGCCAGCAGTGCGGGACAGACAAACACCTTC.

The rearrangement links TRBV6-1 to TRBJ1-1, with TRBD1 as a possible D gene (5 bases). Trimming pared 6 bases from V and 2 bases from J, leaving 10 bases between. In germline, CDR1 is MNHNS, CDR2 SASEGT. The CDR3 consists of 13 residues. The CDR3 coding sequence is TGTGCCAGCAGGGGACGGTTTAACACTGAAGCTTTCTTT. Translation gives CASRGRFNTEAFF.

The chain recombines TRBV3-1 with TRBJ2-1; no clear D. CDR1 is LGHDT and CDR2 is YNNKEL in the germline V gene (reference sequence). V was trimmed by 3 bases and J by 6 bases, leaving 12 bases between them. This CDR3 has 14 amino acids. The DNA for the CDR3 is TGTGCCAGCAGCCAGTTCATCGTTGGCAATGAGCAGTTCTTC. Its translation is CASSQFIVGNEQFF.

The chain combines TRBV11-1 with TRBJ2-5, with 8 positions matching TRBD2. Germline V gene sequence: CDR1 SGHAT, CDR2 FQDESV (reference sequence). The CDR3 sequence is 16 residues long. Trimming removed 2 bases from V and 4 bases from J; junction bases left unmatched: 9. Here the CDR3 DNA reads TGTGCCAGCAGCTTAAATAGCGGGGAGGTCAGAGAGACCCAGTACTTC. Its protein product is CASSLNSGEVRETQYF. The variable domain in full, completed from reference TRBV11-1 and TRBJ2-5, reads EAEVAQSPRYKITEKSQAVAFWCDPISGHATLYWYRQILGQGPELLVQFQDESVVDDSQLPKDRFSAERLKGVDSTLKIQPAELGDSAMYLCASSLNSGEVRETQYFGPGTRLLVL.

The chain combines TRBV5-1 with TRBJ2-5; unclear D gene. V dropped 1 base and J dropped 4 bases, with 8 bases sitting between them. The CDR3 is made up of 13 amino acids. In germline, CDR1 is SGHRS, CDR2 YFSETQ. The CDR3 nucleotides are TGCGCCAGCAGCTTGAAAAGCGTAGAGACCCAGTACTTC. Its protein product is CASSLKSVETQYF.

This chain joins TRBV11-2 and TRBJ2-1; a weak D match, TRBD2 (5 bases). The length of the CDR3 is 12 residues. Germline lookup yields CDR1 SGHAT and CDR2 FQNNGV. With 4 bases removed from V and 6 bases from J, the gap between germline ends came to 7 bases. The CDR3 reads CASSSTSNEQFF. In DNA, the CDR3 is TGTGCCAGCAGCTCCACTAGCAATGAGCAGTTCTTC.

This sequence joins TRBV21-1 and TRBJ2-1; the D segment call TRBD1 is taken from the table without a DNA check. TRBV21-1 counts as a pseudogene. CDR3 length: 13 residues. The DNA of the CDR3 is TGTGCCAGCAGCAAGACCGGGACAGGGGGCAGACCGTTC. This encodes CASSKTGTGGRPF.

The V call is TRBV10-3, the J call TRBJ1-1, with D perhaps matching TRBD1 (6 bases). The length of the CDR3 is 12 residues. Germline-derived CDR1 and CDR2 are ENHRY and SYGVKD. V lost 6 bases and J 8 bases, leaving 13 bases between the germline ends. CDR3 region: CAIRRRGREAFF. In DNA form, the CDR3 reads TGTGCCATCAGGCGGCGGGGGCGAGAAGCTTTCTTT.

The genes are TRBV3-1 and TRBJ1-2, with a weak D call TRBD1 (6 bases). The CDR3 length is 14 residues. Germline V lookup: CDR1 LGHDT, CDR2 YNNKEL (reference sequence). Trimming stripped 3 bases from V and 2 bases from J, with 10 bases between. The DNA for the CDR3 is TGTGCCAGCAGCCACCTTGGACAGAACTATGGCTACACCTTC. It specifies CASSHLGQNYGYTF.

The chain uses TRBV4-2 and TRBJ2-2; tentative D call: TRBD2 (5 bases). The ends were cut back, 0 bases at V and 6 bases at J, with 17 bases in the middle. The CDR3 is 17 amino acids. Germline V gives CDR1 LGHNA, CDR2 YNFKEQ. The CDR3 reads CASSQDLRTRAAGELFF. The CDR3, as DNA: TGTGCCAGCAGCCAAGATTTGAGGACTCGAGCGGCCGGGGAGCTGTTTTTT.

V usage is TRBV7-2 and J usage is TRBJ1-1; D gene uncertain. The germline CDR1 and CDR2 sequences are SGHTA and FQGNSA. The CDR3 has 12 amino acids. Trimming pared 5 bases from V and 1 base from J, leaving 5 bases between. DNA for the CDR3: TGTGCCAGCAGCGACCCGAACACTGAAGCTTTCTTT. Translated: CASSDPNTEAFF.

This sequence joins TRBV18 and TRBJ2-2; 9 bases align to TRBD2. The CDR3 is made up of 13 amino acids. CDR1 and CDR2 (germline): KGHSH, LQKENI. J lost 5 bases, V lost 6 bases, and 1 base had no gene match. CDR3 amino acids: CASSGLATGELFF. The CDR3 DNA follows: TGTGCCAGCTCTGGACTAGCGACCGGGGAGCTGTTTTTT.

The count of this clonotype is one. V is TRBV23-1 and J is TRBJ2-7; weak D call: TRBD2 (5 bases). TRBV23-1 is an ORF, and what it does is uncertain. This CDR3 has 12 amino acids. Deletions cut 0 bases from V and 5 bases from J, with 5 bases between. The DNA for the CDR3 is TGCGCCAGCAGTCAATCCGGGGACGAGCAGTACTTC. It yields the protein CASSQSGDEQYF.

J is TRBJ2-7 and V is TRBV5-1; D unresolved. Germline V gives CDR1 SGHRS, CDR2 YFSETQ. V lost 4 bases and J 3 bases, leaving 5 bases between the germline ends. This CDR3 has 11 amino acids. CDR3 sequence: CASSANYEQYF. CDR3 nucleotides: TGCGCCAGCAGCGCGAACTACGAGCAGTACTTC.

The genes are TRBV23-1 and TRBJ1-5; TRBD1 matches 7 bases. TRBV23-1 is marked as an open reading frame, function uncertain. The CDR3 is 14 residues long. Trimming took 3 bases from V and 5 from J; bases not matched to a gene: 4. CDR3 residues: CASSHGGQHQPQHF. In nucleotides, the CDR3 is TGCGCCAGCAGTCATGGGGGACAGCATCAGCCCCAGCATTTT.

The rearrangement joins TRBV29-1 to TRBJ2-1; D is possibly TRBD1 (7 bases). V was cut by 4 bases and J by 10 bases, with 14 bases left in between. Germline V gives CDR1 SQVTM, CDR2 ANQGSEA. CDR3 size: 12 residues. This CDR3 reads CSVAEGAREQFF. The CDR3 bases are TGCAGCGTTGCGGAGGGGGCCAGAGAGCAGTTCTTC.

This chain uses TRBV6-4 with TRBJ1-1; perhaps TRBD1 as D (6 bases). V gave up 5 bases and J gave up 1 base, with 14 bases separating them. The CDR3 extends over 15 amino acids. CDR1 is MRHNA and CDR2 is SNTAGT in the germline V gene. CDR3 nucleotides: TGTGCCAGCAGTCGACTTGAGGGGGGGAACACTGAAGCTTTCTTT. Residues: CASSRLEGGNTEAFF.

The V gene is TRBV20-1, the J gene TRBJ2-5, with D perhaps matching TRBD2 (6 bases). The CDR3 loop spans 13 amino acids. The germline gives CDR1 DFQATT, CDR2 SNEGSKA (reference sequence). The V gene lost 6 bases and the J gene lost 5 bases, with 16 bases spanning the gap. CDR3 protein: CSALPEGRETQYF. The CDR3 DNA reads TGCAGTGCCCTGCCGGAGGGGAGGGAGACCCAGTACTTC.

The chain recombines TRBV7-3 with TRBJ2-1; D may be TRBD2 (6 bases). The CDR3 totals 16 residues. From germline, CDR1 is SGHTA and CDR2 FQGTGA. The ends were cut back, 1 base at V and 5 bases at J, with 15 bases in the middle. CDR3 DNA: TGTGCCAGCAGCTTAAAGAGGACTAAGTTTGACAATGAGCAGTTCTTC. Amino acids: CASSLKRTKFDNEQFF.

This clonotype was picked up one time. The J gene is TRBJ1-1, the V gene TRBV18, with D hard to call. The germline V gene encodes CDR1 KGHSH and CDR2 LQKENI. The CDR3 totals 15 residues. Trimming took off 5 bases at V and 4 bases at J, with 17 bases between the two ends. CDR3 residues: CASSSISCVSTEAFF. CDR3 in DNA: TGTGCCAGCTCAAGTATCAGCTGTGTTAGCACTGAAGCTTTCTTT.

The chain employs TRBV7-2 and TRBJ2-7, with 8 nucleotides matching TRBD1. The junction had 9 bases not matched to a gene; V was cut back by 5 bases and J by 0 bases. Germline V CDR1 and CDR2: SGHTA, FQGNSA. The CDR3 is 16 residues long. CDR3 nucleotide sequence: TGTGCCAGCAGCCATAGGACAGGGAAAAGCTCCTACGAGCAGTACTTC. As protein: CASSHRTGKSSYEQYF.

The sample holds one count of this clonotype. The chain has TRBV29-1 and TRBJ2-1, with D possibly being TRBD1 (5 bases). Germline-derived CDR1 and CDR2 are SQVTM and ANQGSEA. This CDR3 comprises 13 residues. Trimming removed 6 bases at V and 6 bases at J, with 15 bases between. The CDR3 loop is CSVGHGFVNEQFF. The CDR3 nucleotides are TGCAGCGTCGGACACGGGTTCGTCAATGAGCAGTTCTTC.

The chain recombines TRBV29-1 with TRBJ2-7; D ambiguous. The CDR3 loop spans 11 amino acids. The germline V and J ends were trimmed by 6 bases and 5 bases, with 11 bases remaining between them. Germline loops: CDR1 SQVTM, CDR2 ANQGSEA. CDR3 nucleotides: TGCAGCGTGGCGACATTGGACGAGCAGTACTTC. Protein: CSVATLDEQYF.